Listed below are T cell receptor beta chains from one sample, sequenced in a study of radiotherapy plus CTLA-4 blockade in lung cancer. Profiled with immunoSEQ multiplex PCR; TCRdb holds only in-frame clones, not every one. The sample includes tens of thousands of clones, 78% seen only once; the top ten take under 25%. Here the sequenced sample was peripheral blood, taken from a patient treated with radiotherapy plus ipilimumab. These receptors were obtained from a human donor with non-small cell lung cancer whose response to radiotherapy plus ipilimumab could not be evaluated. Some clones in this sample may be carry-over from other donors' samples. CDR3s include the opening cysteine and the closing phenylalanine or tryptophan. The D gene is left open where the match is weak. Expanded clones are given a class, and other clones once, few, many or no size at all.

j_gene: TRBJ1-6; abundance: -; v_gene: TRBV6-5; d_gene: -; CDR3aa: CASKDTFINSPLHF; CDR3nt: TGTGCCAGCAAGGACACCTTTATTAATTCACCCCTCCACTTT
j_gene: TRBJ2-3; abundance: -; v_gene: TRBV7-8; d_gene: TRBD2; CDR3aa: CASSFGGGIDTQYF; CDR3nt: TGTGCCAGCAGCTTCGGGGGGGGGATAGATACGCAGTATTTT
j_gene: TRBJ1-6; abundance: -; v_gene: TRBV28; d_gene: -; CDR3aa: CASDRQNNSPLHF; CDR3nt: TGTGCCAGTGATCGTCAGAATAATTCACCCCTCCACTTT
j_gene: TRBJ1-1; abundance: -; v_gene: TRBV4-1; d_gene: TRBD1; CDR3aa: CASSRPGQGLTEAFF; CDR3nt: TGCGCCAGCAGCCGCCCGGGACAGGGTCTCACTGAAGCTTTCTTT
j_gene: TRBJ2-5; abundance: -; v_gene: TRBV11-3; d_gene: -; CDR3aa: CASSLVGRGETQYF; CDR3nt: TGTGCCAGCAGCTTAGTTGGGCGGGGAGAGACCCAGTACTTC
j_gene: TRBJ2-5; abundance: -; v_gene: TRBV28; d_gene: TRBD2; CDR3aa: CASSHPSGGTETQYF; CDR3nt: TGTGCCAGCAGTCACCCAAGCGGGGGGACCGAGACCCAGTACTTC
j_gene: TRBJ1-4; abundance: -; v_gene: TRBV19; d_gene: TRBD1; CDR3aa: CASVNQGAREKLFF; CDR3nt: TGTGCCAGTGTGAACCAGGGGGCGCGTGAAAAACTGTTTTTT
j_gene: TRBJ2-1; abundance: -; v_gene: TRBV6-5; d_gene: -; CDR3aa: CASSQGRRYNEQFF; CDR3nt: TGTGCCAGCTCACAGGGTAGGAGGTACAATGAGCAGTTCTTC
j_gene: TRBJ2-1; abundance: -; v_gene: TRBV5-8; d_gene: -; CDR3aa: CASSETRGGSGTYNEQFF; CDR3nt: TGTGCCAGCAGCGAAACCAGAGGGGGAAGTGGGACCTACAATGAGCAGTTCTTC
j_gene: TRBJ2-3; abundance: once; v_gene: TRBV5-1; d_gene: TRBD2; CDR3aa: CASSREGLAADTQYF; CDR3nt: TGCGCCAGCAGCAGGGAAGGACTAGCCGCAGATACGCAGTATTTT
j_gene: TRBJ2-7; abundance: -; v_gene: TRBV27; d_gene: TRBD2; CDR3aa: CASSFWTSGGPYEQYF; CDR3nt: TGTGCCAGCAGTTTCTGGACTAGCGGGGGTCCCTACGAGCAGTACTTC
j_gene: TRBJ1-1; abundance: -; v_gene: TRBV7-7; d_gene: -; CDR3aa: CASSPSPWLGEDGTEAFF; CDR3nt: TGTGCTAGCAGCCCTAGTCCCTGGCTAGGGGAGGACGGCACTGAAGCTTTCTTT
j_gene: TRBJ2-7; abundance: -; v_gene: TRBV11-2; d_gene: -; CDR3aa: CASSLDRESYEQYF; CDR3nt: TGTGCCAGCAGCTTAGACCGGGAATCCTACGAGCAGTACTTC
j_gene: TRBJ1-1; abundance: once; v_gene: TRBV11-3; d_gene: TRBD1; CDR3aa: CASSSRTGNTEAFF; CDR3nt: TGTGCCAGCAGCTCACGGACAGGGAACACTGAAGCTTTCTTT
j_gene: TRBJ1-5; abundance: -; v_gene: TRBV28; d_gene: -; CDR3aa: CASSLLRGNQPQHF; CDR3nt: TGTGCCAGCAGTTTATTAAGGGGTAATCAGCCCCAGCATTTT
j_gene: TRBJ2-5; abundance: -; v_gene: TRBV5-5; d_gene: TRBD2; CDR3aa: CASRGGLAGETQYF; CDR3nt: TGTGCCAGCAGGGGGGGACTAGCGGGAGAGACCCAGTACTTC
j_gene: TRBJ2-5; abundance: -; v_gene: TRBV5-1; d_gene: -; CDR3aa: CASSLQGSETQYF; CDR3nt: TGCGCCAGCAGCTTACAGGGTTCGGAGACCCAGTACTTC
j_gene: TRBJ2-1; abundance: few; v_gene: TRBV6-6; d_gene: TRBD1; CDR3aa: CASSLQGAVGNEQFF; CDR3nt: TGTGCCAGCAGCCTACAGGGGGCCGTCGGCAATGAGCAGTTCTTC
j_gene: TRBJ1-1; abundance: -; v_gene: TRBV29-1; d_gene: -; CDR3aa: CSVTGTTRYTEAFF; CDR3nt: TGCAGCGTCACAGGGACCACTCGATACACTGAAGCTTTCTTT
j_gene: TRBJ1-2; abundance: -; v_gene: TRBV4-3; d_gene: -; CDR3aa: CASSQDWALYGYTF; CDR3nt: TGCGCCAGCAGCCAAGATTGGGCACTTTATGGCTACACCTTC
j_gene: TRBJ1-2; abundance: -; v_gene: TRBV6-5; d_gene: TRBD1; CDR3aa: CASSTGTGGGYTF; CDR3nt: TGTGCCAGCAGCACTGGGACAGGGGGTGGCTACACCTTC
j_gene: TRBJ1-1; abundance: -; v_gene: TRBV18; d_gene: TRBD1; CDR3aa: CASSPTDRDAEAFF; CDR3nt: TGTGCCAGCTCACCCACCGACAGGGACGCTGAAGCTTTCTTT
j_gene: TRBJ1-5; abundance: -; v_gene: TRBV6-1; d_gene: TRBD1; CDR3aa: CASLWTGDSNQPQHF; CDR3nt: TGTGCCAGTTTGTGGACAGGAGATAGCAATCAGCCCCAGCATTTT
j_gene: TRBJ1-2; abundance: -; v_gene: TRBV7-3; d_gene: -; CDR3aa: CASSAHGGADGYTF; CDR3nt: TGTGCCAGCAGCGCCCATGGGGGGGCGGATGGCTACACCTTC
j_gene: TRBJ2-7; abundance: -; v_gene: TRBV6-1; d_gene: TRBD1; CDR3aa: CASSERGGTGGSGQYF; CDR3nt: TGTGCCAGCAGTGAAAGAGGGGGGACAGGGGGAAGTGGGCAGTACTTC